The T cell receptor (beta chain) described here comes from a study of blood T cell repertoires in COVID-19 (dated by TCRdb to the early 2020s). As for the study more broadly: Collaborator samples came from the United States, Italy and Spain and covered acute and convalescent phases of COVID-19. The material from the prospective study consisted of cDNA or gDNA derived from T cells, B-cell-depleted T cells, or PBMCs. The dataset comprised deeply sampled blood TCRbeta repertoires from subjects exposed to, actively infected with, or recovered from COVID-19. A freely available public database, intended as a resource for researchers studying the immune response to SARS-CoV-2, is where the repertoires were released. Samples were obtained from the ongoing ImmuneRACE study (first 160 participants) and from 1,000 to 1,500 subjects provided by 6 global collaborators. Sample metadata almost always included a de-identified subject ID, COVID-19 status, age in years and sex. Where HLA class I and class II types were available, the types were taken from metadata supplied by the sample provider, not from assay-based typing. Findings and caveats that apply to the study as a whole: Clinical and demographic metadata were provided uncurated, with the amount varying by source and participant.

As concerns this clone: Its antigen is not yet known. Qualities for individual bases were not recorded, and no much larger clone is one base off.

The cysteine opens and the phenylalanine closes a CDR3 of 14 amino acids. Only the CDR3 region is kept as DNA, spanning 42 bases read in frame from base 1. The germline V gene encodes CDR1 LGHNT and CDR2 FRNRAP. Trimming at the junction amounts to 6 bases on V and 2 bases on J, and the germline ends lie 11 bases apart. Collaborating institutions collected whole blood in K2EDTA tubes following their own protocols. For TCRbeta analysis, collaborators shipped samples as frozen whole blood, isolated PBMCs, or DNA extracted from either of those sample types. The immunoSEQ Assay, a bias-controlled multiplex PCR, was used to amplify TCRbeta CDR3 regions from genomic DNA. The authors processed their data as follows. Nucleated cell counts per sample were estimated from amplification of reference gene primers within the assay. To quantify the absolute abundance of each unique TCRbeta CDR3 rearrangement, sequence reads were collapsed and filtered. For each sample, productive Simpson clonality was calculated by taking the square root of Simpson's diversity index across productive rearrangements. Held by TCRdb, this immuneACCESS table contains in-frame sequences only and omits some clones. Under half of the omission traces to an unresolved V gene where checked; the cause of the rest is unknown. V, J and clone size are taken as reported in that table, and D and trimming were inferred from the DNA itself. Counted in this sample were 70,000 to 85,000 clones; more than 65% of them appeared once. The leading ten clones occupy approximately 12% of the sample.

The rearrangement joined TRBV12-5 to TRBJ1-3; too little of a D gene remains to name it. Input material: peripheral blood. This TCR came from an elderly man with acute or convalescent COVID-19. The CDR3 has the sequence CASGPSGTGNTIYF. The bases read TGTGCTAGTGGCCCCTCGGGAACTGGAAACACCATATATTTT.